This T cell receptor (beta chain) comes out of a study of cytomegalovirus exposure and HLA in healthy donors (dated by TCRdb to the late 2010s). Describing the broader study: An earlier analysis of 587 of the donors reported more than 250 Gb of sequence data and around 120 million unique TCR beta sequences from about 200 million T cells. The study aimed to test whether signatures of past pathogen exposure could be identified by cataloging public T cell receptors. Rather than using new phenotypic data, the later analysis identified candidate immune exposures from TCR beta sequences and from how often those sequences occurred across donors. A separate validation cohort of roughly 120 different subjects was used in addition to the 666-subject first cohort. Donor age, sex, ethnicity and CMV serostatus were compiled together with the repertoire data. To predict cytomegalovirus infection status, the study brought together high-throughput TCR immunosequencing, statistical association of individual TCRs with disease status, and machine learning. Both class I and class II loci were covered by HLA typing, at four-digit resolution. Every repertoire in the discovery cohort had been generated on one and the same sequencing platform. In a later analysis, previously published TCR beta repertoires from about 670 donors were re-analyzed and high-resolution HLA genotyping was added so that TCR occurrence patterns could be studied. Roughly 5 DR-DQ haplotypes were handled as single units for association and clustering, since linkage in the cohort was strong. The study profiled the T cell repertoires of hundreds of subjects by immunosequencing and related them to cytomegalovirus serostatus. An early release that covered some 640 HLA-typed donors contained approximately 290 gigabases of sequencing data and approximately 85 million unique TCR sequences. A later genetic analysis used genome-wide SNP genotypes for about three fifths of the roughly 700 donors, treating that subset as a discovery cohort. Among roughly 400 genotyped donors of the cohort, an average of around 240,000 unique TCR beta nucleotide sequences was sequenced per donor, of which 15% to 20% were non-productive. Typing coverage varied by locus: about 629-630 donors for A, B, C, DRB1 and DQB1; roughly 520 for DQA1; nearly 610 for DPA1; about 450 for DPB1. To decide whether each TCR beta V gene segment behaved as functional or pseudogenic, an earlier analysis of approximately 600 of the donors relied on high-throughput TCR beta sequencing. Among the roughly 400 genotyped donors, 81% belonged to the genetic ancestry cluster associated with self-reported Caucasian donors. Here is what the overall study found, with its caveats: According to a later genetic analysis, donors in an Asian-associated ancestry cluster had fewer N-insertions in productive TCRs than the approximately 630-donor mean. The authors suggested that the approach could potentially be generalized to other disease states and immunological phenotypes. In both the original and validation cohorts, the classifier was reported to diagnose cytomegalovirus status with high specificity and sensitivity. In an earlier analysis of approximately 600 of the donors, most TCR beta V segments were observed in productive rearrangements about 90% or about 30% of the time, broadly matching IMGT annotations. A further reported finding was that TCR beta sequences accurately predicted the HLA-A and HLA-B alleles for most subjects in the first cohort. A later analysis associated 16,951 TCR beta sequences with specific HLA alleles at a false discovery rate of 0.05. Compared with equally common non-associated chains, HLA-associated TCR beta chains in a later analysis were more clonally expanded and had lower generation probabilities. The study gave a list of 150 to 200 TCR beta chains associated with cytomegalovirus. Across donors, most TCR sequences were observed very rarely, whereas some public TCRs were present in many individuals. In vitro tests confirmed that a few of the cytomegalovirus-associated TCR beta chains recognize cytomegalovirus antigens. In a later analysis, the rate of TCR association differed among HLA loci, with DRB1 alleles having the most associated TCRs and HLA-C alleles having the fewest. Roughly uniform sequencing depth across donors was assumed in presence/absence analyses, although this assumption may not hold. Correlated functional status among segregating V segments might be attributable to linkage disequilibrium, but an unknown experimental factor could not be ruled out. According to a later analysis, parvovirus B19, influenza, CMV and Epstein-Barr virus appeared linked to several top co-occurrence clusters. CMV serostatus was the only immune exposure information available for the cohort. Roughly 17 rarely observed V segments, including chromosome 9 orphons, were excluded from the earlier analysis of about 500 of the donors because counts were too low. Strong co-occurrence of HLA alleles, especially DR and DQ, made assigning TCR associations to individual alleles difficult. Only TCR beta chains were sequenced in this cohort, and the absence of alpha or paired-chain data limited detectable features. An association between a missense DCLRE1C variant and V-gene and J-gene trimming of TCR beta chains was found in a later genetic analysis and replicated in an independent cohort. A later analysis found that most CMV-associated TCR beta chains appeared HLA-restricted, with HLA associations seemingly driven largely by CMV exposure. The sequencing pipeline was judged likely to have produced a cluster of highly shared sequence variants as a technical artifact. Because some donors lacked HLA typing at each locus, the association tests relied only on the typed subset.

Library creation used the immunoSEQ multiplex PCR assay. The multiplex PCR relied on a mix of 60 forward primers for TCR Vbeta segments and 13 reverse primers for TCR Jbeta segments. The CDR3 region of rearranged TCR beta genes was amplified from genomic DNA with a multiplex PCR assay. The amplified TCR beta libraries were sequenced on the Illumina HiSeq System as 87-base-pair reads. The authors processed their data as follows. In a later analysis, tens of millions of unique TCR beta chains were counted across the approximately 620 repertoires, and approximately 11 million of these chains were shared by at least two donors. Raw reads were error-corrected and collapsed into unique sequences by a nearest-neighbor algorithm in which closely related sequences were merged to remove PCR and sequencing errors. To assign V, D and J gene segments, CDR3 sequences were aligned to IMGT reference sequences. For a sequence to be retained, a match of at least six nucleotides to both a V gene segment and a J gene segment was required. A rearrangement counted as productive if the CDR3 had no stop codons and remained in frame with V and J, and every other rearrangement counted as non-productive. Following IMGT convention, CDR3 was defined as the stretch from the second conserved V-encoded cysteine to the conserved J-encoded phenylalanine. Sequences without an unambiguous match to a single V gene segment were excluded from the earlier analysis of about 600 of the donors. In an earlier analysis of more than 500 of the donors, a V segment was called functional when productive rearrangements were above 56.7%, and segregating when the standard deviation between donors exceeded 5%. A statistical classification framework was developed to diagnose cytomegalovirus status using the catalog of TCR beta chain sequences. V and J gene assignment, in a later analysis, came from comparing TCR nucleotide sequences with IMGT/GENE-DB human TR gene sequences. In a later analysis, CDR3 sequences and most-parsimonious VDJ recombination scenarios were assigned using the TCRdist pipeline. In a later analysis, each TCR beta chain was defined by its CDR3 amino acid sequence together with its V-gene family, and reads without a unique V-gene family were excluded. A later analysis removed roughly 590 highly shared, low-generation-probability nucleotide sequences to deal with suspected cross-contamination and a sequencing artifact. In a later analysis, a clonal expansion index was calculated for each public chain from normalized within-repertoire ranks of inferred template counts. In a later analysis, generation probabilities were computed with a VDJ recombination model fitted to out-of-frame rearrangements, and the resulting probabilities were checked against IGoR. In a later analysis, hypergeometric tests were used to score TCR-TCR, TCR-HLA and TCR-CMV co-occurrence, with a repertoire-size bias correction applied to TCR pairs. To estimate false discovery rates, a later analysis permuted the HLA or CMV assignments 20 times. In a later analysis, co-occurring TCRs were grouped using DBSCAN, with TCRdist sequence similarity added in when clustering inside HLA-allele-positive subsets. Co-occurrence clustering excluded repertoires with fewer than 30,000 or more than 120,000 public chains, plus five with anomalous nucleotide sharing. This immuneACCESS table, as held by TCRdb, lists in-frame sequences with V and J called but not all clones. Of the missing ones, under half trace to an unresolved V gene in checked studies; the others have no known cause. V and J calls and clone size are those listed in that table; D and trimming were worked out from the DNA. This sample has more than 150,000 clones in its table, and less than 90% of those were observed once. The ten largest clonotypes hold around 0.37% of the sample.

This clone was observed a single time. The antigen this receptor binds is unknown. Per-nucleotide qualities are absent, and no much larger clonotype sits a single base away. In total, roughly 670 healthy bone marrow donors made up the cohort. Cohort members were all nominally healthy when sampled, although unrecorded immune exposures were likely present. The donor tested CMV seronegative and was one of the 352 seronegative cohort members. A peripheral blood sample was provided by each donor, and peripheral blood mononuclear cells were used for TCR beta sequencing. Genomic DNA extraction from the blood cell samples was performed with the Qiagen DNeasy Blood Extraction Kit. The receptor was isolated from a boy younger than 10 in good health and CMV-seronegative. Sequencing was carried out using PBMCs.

DNA sequence: TGTGCCAGCAGCTTAGCGCTCGAGCTTTACGAGCAGTACTTC. It is translated as CASSLALELYEQYF. Recombination joined TRBV7-2 with TRBJ2-7; no D gene call is confident. Looking up the germline V gene yields CDR1 SGHTA and CDR2 FQGNSA. The CDR3 has 14 amino acids, counting the end cysteine and phenylalanine. The only DNA kept is the CDR3, 42 bases in frame from the first base. The junction shows trimming of 0 bases on V and 4 bases on J, plus 10 bases between the germline ends.